The 2 T cell receptor beta chains below were found in one sample sequenced in a study of early T cells in non-severe SARS-CoV-2 infection (dated by TCRdb to 2020 to 2022). Library generation was performed with 5' RACE. Instrument on record: NextSeq 500. TCRdb redid the processing of the public reads, applying fastp at Q25 and MiXCR, and retained in-frame beta chains. Each record represents a unique CDR3 protein, reported with the most common genes and DNA among its rows. The sample table lists about 90,000 distinct CDR3 sequences, 9.5% to 15% of them with a count of one. The ten largest clones represent 4.4% of the sample. The material was whole blood, obtained at baseline. The receptor source for this set is an adult who was a healthcare worker with PCR-confirmed SARS-CoV-2 infection or an uninfected control (not recorded which).

The V gene is TRBV5-5, the J gene TRBJ1-1, with D unclear. Germline V CDR1 and CDR2: SGHKS, YYEKEE (reference sequence). The CDR3 totals 15 residues. Trimming cost V 3 bases and J 6 bases, with 18 bases left between them. CDR3 sequence reads: CASSSTHRVIPEAFF. In DNA, the CDR3 is TGTGCCAGCAGCTCCACTCATCGGGTGATCCCTGAAGCTTTCTTT.

This clonotype was found many times. V and J are TRBV20-1 and TRBJ2-3; D is possibly TRBD2 (5 bases). In germline, CDR1 is DFQATT, CDR2 SNEGSKA (reference sequence). With 2 bases removed from V and 4 bases from J, the gap between germline ends came to 10 bases. CDR3 length equals 13 residues. The CDR3 sequence: CSARKEGPDTQYF. The DNA of the CDR3 is TGCAGTGCTAGAAAAGAGGGTCCAGATACGCAGTATTTT.